The clone carrying this T cell receptor beta chain was counted at least ten times. The antigen is unknown. Germline trimming cut 4 bases from V and 4 bases from J; bases unmatched to any gene: 4. The CDR3 is 14 residues long. The germline CDR1 and CDR2 sequences are KGHSH and LQKENI. The data were obtained in a study of regulatory T cells in long-lasting Graves disease. The study's findings and limits: Accuracy was possibly reduced by small sample size. TCR diversity was lower in persistent than newly diagnosed Graves' disease. Shared public clonotypes totalled a few thousand in persistent patients, compared with over 800 in new patients.

The time point denotes: newly diagnosed GD, antithyroid drugs for less than 3 months. Preparation of the TCR library used RNA extracted from PBMCs. Criteria from the American Thyroid Association guidelines were applied to diagnose Graves' disease. The TCR beta library used iRepertoire HTBI primers with Arm-PCR amplification of CDR3. TCRdb reprocessed the multiplex PCR reads with MiXCR, giving one entry per CDR3 protein. This sample yields approximately 460,000 distinct CDR3 sequences, of which approximately 16% are seen a single time; approximately 12% belongs to the top ten. The same sample was also studied in work on T cells in Graves' hyperthyroidism and ophthalmopathy.

The TCR was taken from a woman aged 30 to 39 with Graves disease. The chain is built from TRBV18 and TRBJ1-5, with 7 bases identical to TRBD1. The sequences come from peripheral blood mononuclear cells (PBMCs), collected at new diagnosis, from a patient treated with antithyroid drugs. The CDR3 loop is CASSQGARNQPQHF. CDR3 coding DNA: TGTGCCAGCTCACAGGGGGCGAGGAATCAGCCCCAGCATTTT. The full variable domain, completed using reference TRBV18 and TRBJ1-5, is NAGVMQNPRHLVRRRGQEARLRCSPMKGHSHVYWYRQLPEEGLKFMVYLQKENIIDESGMPKERFSAEFPKEGPSILRIQQVVRGDSAAYFCASSQGARNQPQHFGDGTRLSIL.